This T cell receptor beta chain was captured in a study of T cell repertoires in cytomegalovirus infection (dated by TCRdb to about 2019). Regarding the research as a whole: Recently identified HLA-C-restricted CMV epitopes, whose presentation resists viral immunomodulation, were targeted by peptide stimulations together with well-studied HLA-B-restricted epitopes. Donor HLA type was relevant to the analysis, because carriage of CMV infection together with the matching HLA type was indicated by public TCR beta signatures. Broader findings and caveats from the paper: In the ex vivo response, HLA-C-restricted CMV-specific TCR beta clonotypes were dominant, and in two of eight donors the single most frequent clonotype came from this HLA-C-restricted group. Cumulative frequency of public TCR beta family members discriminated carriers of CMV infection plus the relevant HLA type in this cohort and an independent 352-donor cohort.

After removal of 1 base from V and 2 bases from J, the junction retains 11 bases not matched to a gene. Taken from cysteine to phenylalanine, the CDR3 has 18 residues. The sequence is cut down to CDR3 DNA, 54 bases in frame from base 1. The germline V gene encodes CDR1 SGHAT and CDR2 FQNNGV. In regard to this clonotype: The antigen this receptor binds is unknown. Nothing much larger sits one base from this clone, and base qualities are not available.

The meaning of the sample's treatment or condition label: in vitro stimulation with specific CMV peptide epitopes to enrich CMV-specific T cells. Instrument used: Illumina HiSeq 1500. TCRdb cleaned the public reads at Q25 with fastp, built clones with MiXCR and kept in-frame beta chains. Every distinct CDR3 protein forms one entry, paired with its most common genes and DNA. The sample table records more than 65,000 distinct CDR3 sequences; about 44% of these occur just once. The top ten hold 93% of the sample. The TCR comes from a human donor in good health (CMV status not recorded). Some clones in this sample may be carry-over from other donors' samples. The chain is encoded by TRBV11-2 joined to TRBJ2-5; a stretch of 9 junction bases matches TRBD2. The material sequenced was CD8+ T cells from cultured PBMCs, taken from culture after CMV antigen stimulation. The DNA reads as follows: TGTGCCAGCAGCTTAGTGGTCGCTTGGACTAGCGAGCAAGAGACCCAGTACTTC. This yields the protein CASSLVVAWTSEQETQYF. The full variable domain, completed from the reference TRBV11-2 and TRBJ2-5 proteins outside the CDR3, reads EAGVAQSPRYKIIEKRQSVAFWCNPISGHATLYWYQQILGQGPKLLIQFQNNGVVDDSQLPKDRFSAERLKGVDSTLKIQPAKLEDSAVYLCASSLVVAWTSEQETQYFGPGTRLLVL.